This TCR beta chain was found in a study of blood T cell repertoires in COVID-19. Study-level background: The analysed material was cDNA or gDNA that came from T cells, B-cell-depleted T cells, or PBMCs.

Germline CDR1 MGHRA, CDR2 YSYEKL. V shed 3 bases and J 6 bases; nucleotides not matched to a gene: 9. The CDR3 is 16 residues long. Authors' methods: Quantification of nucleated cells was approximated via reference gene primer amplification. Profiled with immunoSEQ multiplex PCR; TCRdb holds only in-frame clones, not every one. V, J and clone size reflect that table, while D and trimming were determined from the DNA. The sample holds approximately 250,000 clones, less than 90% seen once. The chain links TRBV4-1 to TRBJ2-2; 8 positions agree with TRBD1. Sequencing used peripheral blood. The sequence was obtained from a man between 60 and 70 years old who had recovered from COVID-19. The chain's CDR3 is CASSQDAGQVSGELFF. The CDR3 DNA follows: TGCGCCAGCAGCCAGGACGCGGGACAGGTGTCCGGGGAGCTGTTTTTT.